A selection of T cell receptor beta chains follows, all from one sample in a study of T cells after yellow fever vaccination. TCRdb re-derived calls from the 5' RACE reads in MiXCR, one entry per CDR3 protein. The top ten hold roughly 2% of the sample, which has approximately 69,000 distinct CDR3 sequences, about 6% seen once. The material was CD4+ T cells sorted from PBMCs, obtained less than 16 days after the first yellow fever vaccination. The origin of the receptors is a man between 18 and 29 years old who received the YFV17D yellow fever vaccine. Both conserved end residues are part of each CDR3.

j_call	v_call	cdr3_aa
TRBJ2-1	TRBV5-1	CASSLGGYPSYNEQFF
TRBJ1-4	TRBV20-1	CSARGQPDPTLFF
TRBJ2-1	TRBV11-2	CASSLDWGAVYNEQFF
TRBJ2-2	TRBV7-2	CASSPYTGELFF
TRBJ1-1	TRBV11-3	CASSPGATEAFF
TRBJ2-3	TRBV4-1	CASSRDKGSGTDTQYF
TRBJ2-3	TRBV28	CASSSALAGGVDTQYF
TRBJ1-6	TRBV5-1	CASSLETGGSPLHF
TRBJ2-5	TRBV11-2	CASSLNRGETQYF
TRBJ2-7	TRBV18	CASSPSLTGYYEQYF
TRBJ1-4	TRBV5-1	CASRLTGSTNEKLFF
TRBJ1-3	TRBV7-2	CASSDSTSGNTIYF
TRBJ2-5	TRBV5-1	CASSQTGEETQYF
TRBJ2-7	TRBV12-3/TRBV12-4	CASSYWFYEQYF
TRBJ2-2	TRBV20-1	CSAQDRSGELFF
TRBJ2-1	TRBV4-2	CASSHSGQAKDEQFF
TRBJ2-5	TRBV12-3/TRBV12-4	CASRRDRASETQYF
TRBJ1-6	TRBV9	CASSVGGNSPLHF
TRBJ2-1	TRBV5-1	CASSFGGYNEQFF
TRBJ1-2	TRBV5-1	CASSSGQGTYGYTF
TRBJ2-6	TRBV5-5	CASRKQGAQGANVLTF
TRBJ2-7	TRBV5-1	CASSCKGTDPYEQYF
TRBJ1-6	TRBV5-1	CASSNGDRDGSPLHF
TRBJ1-5	TRBV20-1	CICWGSQGSNQPQHF
TRBJ2-5	TRBV11-2	CASTRGPETQYF
TRBJ2-3	TRBV20-1	CSAIQPGGTDTQYF
TRBJ2-3	TRBV7-7	CASSSSGGPGTDTQYF
TRBJ1-5	TRBV20-1	CSASVGAGHYSNQPQHF
TRBJ2-3	TRBV9	CASSVGQGARTDTQYF
TRBJ2-3	TRBV28	CASSPPGWTDTQYF
TRBJ1-1	TRBV11-1	CASSLRAVWGPAGPEAFF
TRBJ1-2	TRBV7-2	CASSLERRGAYGYTF
TRBJ2-2	TRBV7-9	CASSLYFYAVGPDGELFF
TRBJ2-2	TRBV6-5	CASSRHTGELFF
TRBJ2-7	TRBV5-1	CASSSGWESYEQYF
TRBJ2-3	TRBV5-4	CASSLDAGSTDTQYF
TRBJ2-2	TRBV7-2	CASSSPGSGGAGELFF
TRBJ1-3	TRBV7-2	CASSFQGTSGNTIYF
TRBJ1-1	TRBV4-2	CASSQEGRGKAEAFF
TRBJ2-3	TRBV7-2	CASSLFPDTQYF
TRBJ2-2	TRBV7-2	CASSLIAGMNTGELFF
TRBJ2-5	TRBV7-2	CASSFNGGRKQETQYF
TRBJ2-5	TRBV11-1	CASSTRVPSGGARETQYF
TRBJ2-5	TRBV20-1	CSARDVGNQETQYF